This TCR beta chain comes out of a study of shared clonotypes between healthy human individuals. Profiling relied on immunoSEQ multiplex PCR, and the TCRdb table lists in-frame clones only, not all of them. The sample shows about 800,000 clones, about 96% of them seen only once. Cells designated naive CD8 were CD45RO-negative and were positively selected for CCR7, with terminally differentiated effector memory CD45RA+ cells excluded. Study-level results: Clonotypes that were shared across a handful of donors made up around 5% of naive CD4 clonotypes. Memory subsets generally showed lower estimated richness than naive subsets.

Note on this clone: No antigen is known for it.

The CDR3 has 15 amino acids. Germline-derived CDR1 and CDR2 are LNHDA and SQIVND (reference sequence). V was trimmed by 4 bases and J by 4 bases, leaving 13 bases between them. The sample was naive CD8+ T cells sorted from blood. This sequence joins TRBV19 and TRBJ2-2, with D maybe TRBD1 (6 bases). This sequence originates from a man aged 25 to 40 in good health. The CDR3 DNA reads TGTGCCAGTAGTACGGGCAGGGGCGTCACCGGGGAGCTGTTTTTT. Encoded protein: CASSTGRGVTGELFF.